The count of the clone carrying this TCR beta chain is one. The data originate from a study of blood T cell repertoires in COVID-19. Study-wide context: Acute and convalescent COVID-19 samples came from the United States, Italy and Spain.

CDR3 size: 14 residues. The V gene's germline CDR1 is MNHEY and CDR2 SMNVEV (reference sequence). The ends were cut back, 6 bases at V and 1 base at J, with 9 bases in the middle. In the original analysis: Amplified reference gene primers provided the basis for estimating nucleated cell counts. TCRdb's copy holds only in-frame clones and misses some; the assay was immunoSEQ multiplex PCR. The V and J calls and clone size come from that table; D and trimming were worked out from the DNA. Here the sample spans approximately 180,000 clones, roughly 87% being singletons. Those enrolled, adults aged roughly 18 to 89 years, came from fewer than 25 US areas. Assignments of participants to cohorts depended upon their own reported clinical history.

The TCR was taken from a middle-aged woman with acute COVID-19. This sequence joins TRBV27 and TRBJ2-2; no reliable D call. Sequencing was carried out using PBMCs or T cells enriched from blood (not recorded which). CDR3 sequence: CASRAQGNTGELFF. DNA for the CDR3: TGTGCCAGCAGAGCGCAAGGGAACACCGGGGAGCTGTTTTTT.